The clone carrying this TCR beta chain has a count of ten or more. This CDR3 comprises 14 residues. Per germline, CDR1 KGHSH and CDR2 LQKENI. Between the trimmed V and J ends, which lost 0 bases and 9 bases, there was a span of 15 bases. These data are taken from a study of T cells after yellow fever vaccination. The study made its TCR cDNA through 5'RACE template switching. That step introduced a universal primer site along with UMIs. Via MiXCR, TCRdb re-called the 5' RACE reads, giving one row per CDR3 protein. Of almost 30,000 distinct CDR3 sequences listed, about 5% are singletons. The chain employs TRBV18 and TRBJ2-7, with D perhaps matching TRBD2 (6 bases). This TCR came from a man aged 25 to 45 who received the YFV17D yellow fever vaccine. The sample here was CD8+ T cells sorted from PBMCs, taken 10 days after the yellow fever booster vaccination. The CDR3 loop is CASSPPNGSGGQYF. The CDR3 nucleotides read TGTGCCAGCTCACCACCCAACGGGAGTGGTGGGCAGTACTTC.